Shown below are 8 T cell receptor beta chains from a single sample sequenced in a study of T cell responses to AZD1222 COVID-19 vaccine. TCRdb keeps only in-frame clones here, not all; method: immunoSEQ multiplex PCR. Here the sample spans 80,000 to 90,000 clones, 92% being singletons. The sequenced sample was peripheral blood, obtained on day 0 of AZD1222 vaccination. The receptor set was obtained from an adult in good health.

V and J are TRBV9 and TRBJ1-1, with 11 bases lining up with TRBD1. Germline trimming cut 4 bases from V and 6 bases from J; bases unmatched to any gene: 8. There are 15 residues in the CDR3. The germline gives CDR1 SGDLS, CDR2 YYNGEE. DNA of the CDR3: TGTGCCAGCAGCCCGCGGGACAGGGGGACCCCTGAAGCTTTCTTT. It translates to CASSPRDRGTPEAFF.

This sequence joins TRBV7-3 and TRBJ2-1; 11 positions agree with TRBD2. Germline CDR1 reads SGHTA; CDR2 reads FQGTGA. V trimming: 4 bases; J trimming: 2 bases; junction bases outside the gene matches: 4. The CDR3 is made up of 16 amino acids. The CDR3 DNA sequence: TGTGCCAGCAGCTCGGGACTAGCGGTCCCCTACAATGAGCAGTTCTTC. Encoded protein: CASSSGLAVPYNEQFF.

This clone appeared a single time. The chain combines TRBV19 with TRBJ2-7; D is possibly TRBD2 (5 bases). Germline V gene sequence: CDR1 LNHDA, CDR2 SQIVND (reference sequence). The CDR3 covers 15 residues. Deletions cut 5 bases from V and 4 bases from J, with 18 bases between. The CDR3 DNA reads as TGTGCCAGTAGTCCCTTTTCGGGATCTGGGTACGAGCAGTACTTC. Its translation is CASSPFSGSGYEQYF.

The V and J genes are TRBV27 and TRBJ2-1; 7 positions agree with TRBD1. CDR3 length: 13 residues. Per germline, CDR1 MNHEY and CDR2 SMNVEV (reference sequence). Germline trimming cut 5 bases from V and 8 bases from J; bases unmatched to any gene: 6. The CDR3 nucleotides are TGTGCCAGCAGTCCCCCACAGGGGTATGAGCAGTTCTTC. It translates to CASSPPQGYEQFF.

The J gene is TRBJ1-1, the V gene TRBV19, with 12 bases that match TRBD1. Germline V lookup: CDR1 LNHDA, CDR2 SQIVND (reference sequence). The CDR3 is made up of 15 amino acids. V was pared by 3 bases and J by 5 bases, with 4 bases of the junction left unmatched. This CDR3 reads CASSMRDRGRTEAFF. The CDR3 DNA follows: TGTGCCAGTAGTATGAGGGACAGGGGGCGGACTGAAGCTTTCTTT.

The rearrangement links TRBV28 to TRBJ1-1, with 8 bases that match TRBD1. Looked up from germline, CDR1 is MDHEN and CDR2 is SYDVKM. This CDR3 is built from 15 residues. V shed 5 bases, J shed 1 base, and the junction held 6 bases outside the gene matches. DNA for the CDR3: TGTGCCAGCAGTACTTACAGGGGGGCGAACACTGAAGCTTTCTTT. Its protein product is CASSTYRGANTEAFF.

The CDR3 loop is CASSLAGGSTEAFF. Written as DNA, the CDR3 is TGCGCCAGCAGCTTGGCCGGGGGTAGCACTGAAGCTTTCTTT. This rearrangement joins TRBV5-1 to TRBJ1-1, with D tentatively TRBD1 (5 bases). Germline loops: CDR1 SGHRS, CDR2 YFSETQ. Deletions cut 0 bases from V and 4 bases from J, with 10 bases between. The CDR3 covers 14 residues.

J is TRBJ2-1 and V is TRBV28, with D possibly TRBD2 on 6 matching bases. V lost 4 bases and J 0 bases, leaving 16 bases between the germline ends. The CDR3 extends over 17 amino acids. Germline lookup yields CDR1 MDHEN and CDR2 SYDVKM. The CDR3 region is CASSSSRAGNSYNEQFF. DNA for the CDR3: TGTGCCAGCAGTTCCTCCCGAGCGGGCAACTCCTACAATGAGCAGTTCTTC.